The next 19 T cell receptor beta chains were all read from a single sample in a study of T cell repertoires in cytomegalovirus infection. One entry per CDR3 protein, called by TCRdb with MiXCR from the reads. In the table there are fewer than 250,000 distinct CDR3 sequences, roughly an eighth of which are singletons. Sequencing was performed on PBMCs. Receptor source: a human donor in good health (CMV status not recorded). Some clones in this sample may be carry-over from other donors' samples.

This clonotype was seen a few times. The chain has TRBV6-5 and TRBJ2-7; a weak D match, TRBD1 (6 bases). The germline CDR1 and CDR2 sequences are MNHEY and SVGAGI. CDR3 length equals 14 residues. Trimming left V 0 bases short and J 6 bases short, with 12 bases between. CDR3 DNA: TGTGCCAGCAGTTACTCCCCAGGGGCCGGCGAGCAGTACTTC. The encoded protein is CASSYSPGAGEQYF.

About this clonotype itself: A much larger clone is a single base away; this may be a read error. This sequence joins TRBV20-1 and TRBJ2-1; 16 bases align to TRBD2. Germline loops: CDR1 DFQATT, CDR2 SNEGSKA (reference sequence). This CDR3 has 16 residues. The CDR3: CSAKGLAGGPDSEEFF. DNA of the CDR3: TGCAGTGCTAAGGGACTAGCGGGAGGGCCTGATAGTGAGGAGTTCTTC.

This clonotype was counted at least ten times. The V gene is TRBV6-6, the J gene TRBJ2-7, with D tentatively TRBD1 or TRBD2 (7 bases each). The V end was cut by 2 bases, the J end by 5 bases, with 16 bases between. The germline V gene has CDR1 MNHNY and CDR2 SVGAGI (reference sequence). CDR3 length equals 15 residues. The CDR3 loop reads CASSYPGGGANEQYF. The CDR3 DNA sequence: TGTGCCAGCAGTTACCCAGGGGGGGGGGCCAACGAGCAGTACTTC.

This clonotype has just a few counts. The rearrangement uses TRBV5-1 and TRBJ2-1; tentatively, D is TRBD2 (6 bases). V lost 0 bases to trimming and J lost 4 bases, with 14 bases between them. The germline CDR1 and CDR2 sequences are SGHRS and YFSETQ. The CDR3 has 16 residues. The CDR3 loop reads CASSLALGSGYNEQFF. The CDR3 nucleotides are TGCGCCAGCAGCTTGGCCCTTGGTAGCGGTTACAATGAGCAGTTCTTC.

This clonotype was observed many times. The V and J genes are TRBV10-3 and TRBJ1-5, with D perhaps matching TRBD1 (5 bases). The length of the CDR3 is 14 residues. Trimming removed 2 bases from V and 7 bases from J, with 12 bases in between. CDR1 is ENHRY and CDR2 is SYGVKD in the germline V gene. CDR3 coding DNA: TGTGCCATCAGTGAGGCCAGGGCGGAACAGCCCCAGCATTTT. Amino acid sequence: CAISEARAEQPQHF.

This clonotype came up many times. The junction and the germline gene differ at one end; a read error may be behind it. The chain recombines TRBV7-9 with TRBJ1-4; D might be TRBD1 (5 bases). The V gene's germline CDR1 is SEHNR and CDR2 FQNEAQ (reference sequence). CDR3 length equals 14 residues. CDR3 residues: CASRPDSTSEKLFF. The CDR3 DNA reads as TGTGCCAGCAGGCCCGACAGTACTAGTGAAAAACTGTTTTTT.

Details on this clonotype: The CDR3 does not close with the conserved phenylalanine or tryptophan, likely indicating a read error. This sequence joins TRBV7-2 and TRBJ2-1; TRBD2 matches at 9 bases. The CDR3 runs to 14 residues. Germline V gene data show CDR1 as SGHTA and CDR2 as FQGNSA. Trimming at V came to 1 base and at J to 10 bases, leaving 5 bases not matched to a gene. The CDR3 sequence: CASSLVGSGREQFS. The CDR3 region has the DNA TGTGCCAGCAGCTTAGTCGGTAGCGGGAGAGAGCAGTTCTCC.

This clonotype came up many times. The gene calls are TRBV19 and TRBJ1-1; D is unresolved. CDR1 and CDR2 (germline): LNHDA, SQIVND (reference sequence). The CDR3 spans 14 residues. V was clipped by 5 bases and J by 3 bases, with 13 bases between them. The CDR3 DNA is TGTGCCAGTAGTCTGGAGCTTTCCTACACTGAAGCTTTCTTT. Protein: CASSLELSYTEAFF.

This clonotype occurred many times. The J gene is TRBJ2-2, the V gene TRBV7-9; D gene uncertain. V gave up 0 bases and J gave up 4 bases, with 9 bases separating them. Germline CDR1 reads SEHNR; CDR2 reads FQNEAQ (reference sequence). The CDR3 is 15 residues long. The CDR3 is CASSLANSGTGELFF. The DNA for the CDR3 is TGTGCCAGCAGCTTAGCAAATTCGGGCACCGGGGAGCTGTTTTTT.

This clonotype was recorded many times. CDR3 nucleotide sequence: TGTGCCAGCAGCCGGACTAGCGGGGGAGACATCGATACGCAGTATTTT. Its translation is CASSRTSGGDIDTQYF. V and J are TRBV27 and TRBJ2-3; TRBD2 agrees at 13 bases. Germline V lookup: CDR1 MNHEY, CDR2 SMNVEV (reference sequence). The trim removed 6 bases at V and 6 bases at J, leaving 9 bases unmatched. This CDR3 contains 16 residues.

This clonotype has at least ten counts. The chain is built from TRBV7-2 and TRBJ1-3; D is unclear. The CDR3 spans 15 residues. Germline CDR1 reads SGHTA; CDR2 reads FQGNSA. V was clipped by 4 bases and J by 1 base, with 11 bases between them. CDR3: CASSSSGGSGNTIYF. The DNA of the CDR3 is TGTGCCAGCAGCTCGAGTGGCGGTTCTGGAAACACCATATATTTT.

A few counts support this clonotype. The V gene is TRBV6-5, the J gene TRBJ2-7; 8 nucleotides line up with TRBD1. There are 15 residues in the CDR3. The germline gives CDR1 MNHEY, CDR2 SVGAGI. V lost 0 bases and J lost 5; bases outside the gene matches: 6. In DNA form, the CDR3 reads TGTGCCAGCAGTTACTCAGACAGGGGCATCAACGAGCAGTACTTC. Amino acid sequence: CASSYSDRGINEQYF.

This clonotype has ten or more counts. The chain employs TRBV7-2 and TRBJ1-5; D gene ambiguous. Germline CDR1 and CDR2: SGHTA and FQGNSA. V was shortened by 5 bases and J by 7 bases, with 12 bases between the two germline ends. The CDR3 extends over 13 amino acids. The CDR3 coding sequence is TGTGCCAGCAGCGCTGAAAAGGGCCAGCCCCAGCATTTT. Its translation: CASSAEKGQPQHF.

The genes are TRBV30 and TRBJ1-1; possible D gene TRBD1, 6 bases. V dropped 2 bases and J dropped 7 bases, with 14 bases sitting between them. CDR3 length: 13 amino acids. CDR1 GTSNPN and CDR2 SVGIG come from the germline V gene (reference sequence). The CDR3 DNA follows: TGTGCCTGGAGTAAGAGGGGCAGGGGTGAAGCTTTCTTT. It translates to CAWSKRGRGEAFF.

The V call is TRBV6-1, the J call TRBJ2-1, with D uncertain. CDR3 length equals 15 residues. V lost 0 bases and J 6 bases, leaving 12 bases between the germline ends. The germline gives CDR1 MNHNS, CDR2 SASEGT. CDR3 DNA sequence: TGTGCCAGCAGTGAAGCAACCGGGTGGCGCAATGAGCAGTTCTTC. The encoded protein is CASSEATGWRNEQFF.

The chain employs TRBV29-1 and TRBJ1-3; D remains ambiguous. Trimming stripped 0 bases from V and 5 bases from J, with 8 bases between. Germline V gives CDR1 SQVTM, CDR2 ANQGSEA. This CDR3 region has 13 residues. The CDR3 loop reads CSVEDGSRNTIYF. The DNA for the CDR3 is TGCAGCGTTGAAGATGGGTCTAGAAACACCATATATTTT.

This clonotype occurred a few times. The J gene is TRBJ2-3, the V gene TRBV5-1; D uncertain. The germline V and J ends were trimmed by 4 bases and 5 bases, with 11 bases remaining between them. Germline V CDR1 and CDR2: SGHRS, YFSETQ. The CDR3 is 13 amino acids. For the CDR3, the DNA is TGCGCCAGCAGCCGTGAGACTCGAGATACGCAGTATTTT. Its protein product is CASSRETRDTQYF.

The chain employs TRBV29-1 and TRBJ2-7; D might be TRBD1 or TRBD2, each matching 5 bases. Per the germline V gene, CDR1 is SQVTM and CDR2 is ANQGSEA. The CDR3 is 13 residues long. Trimming cost V 3 bases and J 3 bases, with 12 bases left between them. The CDR3 sequence is CSVERGAGYEQYF. CDR3 bases: TGCAGCGTTGAGCGAGGGGCGGGCTACGAGCAGTACTTC.

This clonotype was found a few times. The chain links TRBV6-5 to TRBJ1-1, with D unclear. CDR1 and CDR2 (germline): MNHEY, SVGAGI. The CDR3 has 15 residues. Trimming shortened V by 2 bases and J by 0 bases, and 10 bases separated the two germline ends. The CDR3 spells CASSYIPGMNTEAFF. The CDR3 DNA sequence: TGTGCCAGCAGTTACATCCCGGGCATGAACACTGAAGCTTTCTTT.